The 23 T cell receptor beta chains reported below all come from one sample, sequenced in a study of control samples from healthy donors and cancer patients. Here immunoSEQ multiplex PCR was the method, and the copy in TCRdb shows in-frame clones only, minus some. The data contain tens of thousands of clones, about 89% of them seen just once; the ten biggest clones take up approximately 9.4%. Sequenced input: PBMCs. The receptors stem from a woman aged 50 to 60 with colorectal cancer.

This clone has only a few counts. The chain carries TRBV14 and TRBJ1-1; 7 nucleotides line up with TRBD1. With 3 bases clipped from V and 1 base from J, the junction kept 5 bases outside the gene matches. Germline CDR1 and CDR2: SGHDN and FVKESK. The CDR3 totals 15 residues. The CDR3 is CASSQRWTGNTEAFF. The CDR3 DNA follows: TGTGCCAGCAGCCAGAGATGGACAGGGAACACTGAAGCTTTCTTT.

This clone is categorized as medium-sized. The chain uses TRBV12-5 and TRBJ1-1; 7 bases are a match to TRBD1. V lost 1 base, J lost 6 bases, and 5 bases stayed unmatched. The germline CDR1 and CDR2 sequences are LGHNT and FRNRAP. The CDR3 is made up of 14 amino acids. The CDR3, as DNA: TGTGCTAGTGGTTTGGGAGGGACAGTCGCTGAAGCTTTCTTT. This encodes CASGLGGTVAEAFF.

This chain connects TRBV24-1 to TRBJ2-6; TRBD2 might be the D (5 bases). The CDR3 covers 15 residues. Germline lookup yields CDR1 KGHDR and CDR2 SFDVKD. Trimming stripped 4 bases from V and 2 bases from J, with 8 bases between. Written as DNA, the CDR3 is TGTGCCACCAGTGACCCTAGCCCTGGGGCCAACGTCCTGACTTTC. Residues: CATSDPSPGANVLTF.

This chain links TRBV3-1 (or the pseudogene TRBV3-2) with TRBJ1-6; D is unresolved. The V end lost 1 base, the J end lost 4 bases, and 8 bases lay between the germline ends. There are 15 residues in the CDR3. Per germline, CDR1 LGHDT and CDR2 YNNKEL (reference sequence). The CDR3 nucleotides are TGTGCCAGCAGCCAAGGGGCAAAGTATAATTCACCCCTCCACTTT. Translated, it gives CASSQGAKYNSPLHF.

The V call is TRBV3-1 (or the pseudogene TRBV3-2), the J call TRBJ1-4; D unresolved. The CDR3 is 18 residues long. V lost 0 bases to trimming and J lost 7 bases, with 21 bases between them. Germline CDR1 and CDR2: LGHDT and YNNKEL (reference sequence). DNA for the CDR3: TGTGCCAGCAGCCAAGATTACCCATACAGTACAGAATGTGAAAAACTGTTTTTT. Its translation is CASSQDYPYSTECEKLFF.

The chain employs TRBV29-1 and TRBJ1-2; possible D gene TRBD1, 6 bases. The CDR3 totals 13 residues. Trimming shortened V by 3 bases and J by 4 bases, and 12 bases separated the two germline ends. Germline V gene data show CDR1 as SQVTM and CDR2 as ANQGSEA. The CDR3: CSVDSDRSYGYTF. The DNA of the CDR3 is TGCAGCGTTGACTCTGACAGGAGCTATGGCTACACCTTC.

This chain uses TRBV6-1 with TRBJ1-2; D is possibly TRBD1 (5 bases). The CDR3 length is 16 residues. V gave up 0 bases and J gave up 2 bases, with 13 bases separating them. CDR1 is MNHNS, CDR2 SASEGT, per germline. The CDR3 nucleotides read TGTGCCAGCAGTGAAGCGCTTGGAGGGGCGAACTATGGCTACACCTTC. Translating it yields CASSEALGGANYGYTF.

CDR3 region: CASSQEGGSTIYF. DNA for the CDR3: TGTGCCAGCAGCCAAGAGGGGGGGAGCACCATATATTTT. The chain uses TRBV3-1 (or the pseudogene TRBV3-2) and TRBJ1-3; TRBD1 is a possible D gene (5 bases). Per the germline V gene, CDR1 is LGHDT and CDR2 is YNNKEL (reference sequence). The CDR3 is 13 amino acids. The V gene lost 0 bases and the J gene lost 9 bases, with 9 bases spanning the gap.

The chain combines TRBV6-2 or TRBV6-3 with TRBJ2-5, with 13 positions matching TRBD2. CDR1 is MNHEY, CDR2 SVGEGT, per germline. This CDR3 is built from 15 residues. V lost 5 bases to trimming and J lost 4 bases; unmatched junction nucleotides: 4. CDR3: CASSATSGGSETQYF. Here the CDR3 DNA reads TGTGCCAGCAGTGCGACTAGCGGGGGGTCAGAGACCCAGTACTTC.

The count of this clone is one. The V gene is TRBV11-1, the J gene TRBJ2-1; D uncertain. The CDR3 loop spans 15 amino acids. V dropped 1 base and J dropped 0 bases, with 7 bases sitting between them. Germline CDR1 reads SGHAT; CDR2 reads FQDESV (reference sequence). The CDR3 nucleotides read TGTGCCAGCAGCTTAGAAAGGAGCTCCTACAATGAGCAGTTCTTC. Its translation: CASSLERSSYNEQFF.

The J gene is TRBJ1-5, the V gene TRBV4-3, with 7 bases matching TRBD1. V lost 0 bases to trimming and J lost 2 bases; unmatched junction nucleotides: 4. Germline lookup yields CDR1 LGHNA and CDR2 YSLEER. This CDR3 comprises 16 residues. The DNA of the CDR3 is TGCGCCAGCAGCCAAGATAGACAGGGAGGCAATCAGCCCCAGCATTTT. This codes for CASSQDRQGGNQPQHF.

The chain joins TRBV6-2 or TRBV6-3 to TRBJ2-2; 9 nucleotides match TRBD2. This CDR3 has 19 residues. Unmatched junction bases numbered 14, after V lost 2 bases and J lost 4 bases. Germline V gene lookup returns CDR1 MNHEY and CDR2 SVGEGT. The CDR3 reads CASSYVSGLAGRATGELFF. The CDR3 bases are TGTGCCAGCAGTTACGTTTCGGGACTAGCCGGCCGCGCCACCGGGGAGCTGTTTTTT.

This chain connects TRBV20-1 to TRBJ2-5, with D perhaps TRBD1 (5 bases). CDR1 is DFQATT and CDR2 is SNEGSKA in the germline V gene (reference sequence). V was shortened by 8 bases and J by 2 bases, with 9 bases between the two germline ends. There are 11 residues in the CDR3. The CDR3 DNA reads TGCAGTTCCGACAGTCAAGAGACCCAGTACTTC. This codes for CSSDSQETQYF.

The V and J genes are TRBV6-6 and TRBJ1-1, with D possibly matching TRBD1 (5 bases). V was cut by 8 bases and J by 1 base, with 11 bases left in between. The CDR3 runs to 13 residues. Germline assignment: CDR1 MNHNY and CDR2 SVGAGI (reference sequence). The CDR3 loop is CASVNQGNTEAFF. The CDR3 DNA reads as TGTGCCAGCGTCAATCAGGGGAACACTGAAGCTTTCTTT.

V gene TRBV3-1 (or the pseudogene TRBV3-2) combines with J gene TRBJ2-3; D uncertain. Germline V gives CDR1 LGHDT, CDR2 YNNKEL (reference sequence). V shed 1 base and J shed 4 bases, with 3 bases lying between them. The CDR3 is 12 amino acids. DNA of the CDR3: TGTGCCAGCAGCCAAGCAGCAGATACGCAGTATTTT. Its translation is CASSQAADTQYF.

J is TRBJ1-6 and V is TRBV6-5, with D tentatively TRBD1 (5 bases). Trimming removed 6 bases from V and 7 bases from J, with 10 bases in between. CDR3 length equals 13 residues. Per germline, CDR1 MNHEY and CDR2 SVGAGI. The CDR3 DNA follows: TGTGCCAGCAGCTGGGACGGAAATTCACCCCTCCACTTT. Encoded protein: CASSWDGNSPLHF.

This chain connects TRBV4-2 to TRBJ1-4; D unclear. Germline values: CDR1 LGHNA, CDR2 YNFKEQ. There are 15 residues in the CDR3. Trimming removed 0 bases at V and 5 bases at J, with 10 bases between. The CDR3 DNA follows: TGTGCCAGCAGCCAAGACGAAGGACTAAATGAAAAACTGTTTTTT. Its translation is CASSQDEGLNEKLFF.

V usage is TRBV3-1 (or the pseudogene TRBV3-2) and J usage is TRBJ1-2; tentatively, D is TRBD1 (5 bases). The V end was cut by 3 bases, the J end by 7 bases, with 12 bases between. This CDR3 comprises 13 residues. CDR1 and CDR2 (germline): LGHDT, YNNKEL (reference sequence). CDR3 loop: CASSHTSGAGYTF. CDR3 DNA: TGTGCCAGCAGCCACACCTCCGGGGCTGGCTACACCTTC.

The chain carries TRBV5-8 and TRBJ2-2; 12 positions match TRBD2. Germline-derived CDR1 and CDR2 are SGHTS and YDEGEE. V was clipped by 0 bases and J by 4 bases; unmatched bases: 13. The length of the CDR3 is 20 residues. CDR3 sequence: CASSLGPLKLAGGPTGELFF. The CDR3 DNA follows: TGTGCCAGCAGCTTGGGGCCCCTAAAACTAGCGGGGGGACCCACCGGGGAGCTGTTTTTT.

The chain links TRBV5-1 to TRBJ2-3; the match to TRBD2 covers 10 bases. The V gene end was trimmed by 3 bases and the J gene end by 8 bases; junction bases not matched to a gene: 6. From germline, CDR1 is SGHRS and CDR2 YFSETQ. There are 14 residues in the CDR3. Written as DNA, the CDR3 is TGCGCCAGCAGCTCCCACGAGCGGGGGGGTACGCAGTATTTT. Translated: CASSSHERGGTQYF.

The V gene is TRBV7-2, the J gene TRBJ1-1; D is undetermined. The V end was cut by 3 bases, the J end by 1 base, with 6 bases between. CDR1 and CDR2 from the germline V gene are SGHTA and FQGNSA. This CDR3 has 13 amino acids. CDR3 sequence (DNA): TGTGCCAGCAGCTTTGACCCGAACACTGAAGCTTTCTTT. This sequence encodes CASSFDPNTEAFF.

The chain employs TRBV5-5 and TRBJ1-2, with D tentatively TRBD1 (6 bases). This CDR3 is built from 15 residues. V was pared by 1 base and J by 7 bases, with 17 bases between. Germline CDR1 SGHKS, CDR2 YYEKEE (reference sequence). The CDR3 spells CASSLSDRRDPGYTF. The CDR3 DNA reads as TGTGCCAGCAGCTTGAGTGACAGGAGGGACCCTGGCTACACCTTC.

CDR3 nucleotides: TGTGCCAGCAGCTCGGACAGACTGGGTGAGCAGTACGTC. This codes for CASSSDRLGEQYV. V gene TRBV18 combines with J gene TRBJ2-7; the D gene is possibly TRBD1 (6 bases). Trimming removed 8 bases at V and 7 bases at J, with 18 bases between. The CDR3 is made up of 13 amino acids. CDR1 is KGHSH and CDR2 is LQKENI in the germline V gene.